The 6 T cell receptor beta chains in this list originate from one sample, sequenced in a study of blood T cell repertoires in COVID-19. Assay used: immunoSEQ multiplex PCR; TCRdb lists only in-frame clones, some missing. The repertoire holds about 470,000 clones, approximately 90% seen once, with around 0.64% in the top ten. The sequenced material came from PBMCs or T cells enriched from blood (not recorded which). These receptors came from a woman aged 18-30 years who had recovered from COVID-19.

This clone is a singleton in its sample. The chain links TRBV30 to TRBJ2-1; TRBD2 is a possible D gene (5 bases). Trimming took off 1 base at V and 8 bases at J, with 9 bases between the two ends. The germline CDR1 and CDR2 sequences are GTSNPN and SVGIG (reference sequence). The CDR3 is 12 residues long. CDR3 DNA: TGTGCCTGGAGTGCGATGAGGGATGAGCAGTTCTTC. Protein sequence: CAWSAMRDEQFF.

The chain is built from TRBV14 and TRBJ2-3, with a tentative D call TRBD2 (5 bases). The V gene lost 4 bases and the J gene lost 4 bases, with 15 bases spanning the gap. Germline lookup yields CDR1 SGHDN and CDR2 FVKESK. The CDR3 consists of 15 residues. The CDR3 DNA is TGTGCCAGCAGCCGCGGGCGTCTAACCTCAGATACGCAGTATTTT. Translation gives CASSRGRLTSDTQYF.

The CDR3 nucleotides read TGTGCCAGCAGCTGGTCCAGGGGAAACACTGAAGCTTTCTTT. Residues: CASSWSRGNTEAFF. The V call is TRBV7-9, the J call TRBJ1-1; D might be TRBD1 (6 bases). The CDR3 covers 14 residues. Trimming removed 4 bases from V and 2 bases from J, with 11 bases in between. Germline lookup yields CDR1 SEHNR and CDR2 FQNEAQ (reference sequence).

The V gene is TRBV27, the J gene TRBJ1-6; 7 bases match TRBD1. There are 15 residues in the CDR3. J gave up 10 bases and V 2 bases, and 8 bases lay outside the gene matches. CDR1 and CDR2 from the germline V gene are MNHEY and SMNVEV (reference sequence). CDR3 coding DNA: TGTGCCAGCAGTTTACAGGGGGTTAGCGGATCACCCCTCCACTTT. Its protein product is CASSLQGVSGSPLHF.

This clone was detected a few times. J is TRBJ1-2 and V is TRBV6-5; D call uncertain. The CDR3 covers 13 residues. From germline, CDR1 is MNHEY and CDR2 SVGAGI. Trimming took 11 bases from V and 8 from J, leaving 21 bases between them. In DNA form, the CDR3 reads TGTGCCGTGAGGGCCCCGGACGGAGTAGGCTACACCTTC. Its protein is CAVRAPDGVGYTF.

The chain has TRBV6-5 and TRBJ1-1, with 7 bases that match TRBD1. This CDR3 comprises 14 residues. Germline V gene lookup returns CDR1 MNHEY and CDR2 SVGAGI. V was clipped by 6 bases and J by 3 bases; unmatched bases: 7. This CDR3 is CASSRGGSDTEAFF. In DNA form, the CDR3 reads TGTGCCAGCAGCCGAGGGGGCTCGGACACTGAAGCTTTCTTT.